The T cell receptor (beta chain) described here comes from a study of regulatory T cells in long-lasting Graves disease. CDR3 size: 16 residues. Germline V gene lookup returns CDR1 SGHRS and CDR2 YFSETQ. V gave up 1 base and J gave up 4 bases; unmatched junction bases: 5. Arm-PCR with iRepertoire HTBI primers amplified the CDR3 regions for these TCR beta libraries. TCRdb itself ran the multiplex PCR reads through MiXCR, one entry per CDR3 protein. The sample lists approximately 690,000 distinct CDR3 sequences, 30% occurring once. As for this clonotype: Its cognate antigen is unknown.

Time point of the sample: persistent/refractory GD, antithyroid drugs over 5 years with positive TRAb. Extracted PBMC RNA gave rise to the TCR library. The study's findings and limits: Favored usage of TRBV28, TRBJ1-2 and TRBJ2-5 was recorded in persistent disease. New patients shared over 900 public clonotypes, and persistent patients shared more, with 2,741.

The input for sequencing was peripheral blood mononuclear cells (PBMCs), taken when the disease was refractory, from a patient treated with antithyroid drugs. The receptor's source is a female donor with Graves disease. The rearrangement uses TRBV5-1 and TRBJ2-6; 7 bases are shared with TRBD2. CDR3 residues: CASSLRRGSGANVLTF. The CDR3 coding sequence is TGCGCCAGCAGCTTGAGGCGGGGGTCGGGGGCCAACGTCCTGACTTTC.